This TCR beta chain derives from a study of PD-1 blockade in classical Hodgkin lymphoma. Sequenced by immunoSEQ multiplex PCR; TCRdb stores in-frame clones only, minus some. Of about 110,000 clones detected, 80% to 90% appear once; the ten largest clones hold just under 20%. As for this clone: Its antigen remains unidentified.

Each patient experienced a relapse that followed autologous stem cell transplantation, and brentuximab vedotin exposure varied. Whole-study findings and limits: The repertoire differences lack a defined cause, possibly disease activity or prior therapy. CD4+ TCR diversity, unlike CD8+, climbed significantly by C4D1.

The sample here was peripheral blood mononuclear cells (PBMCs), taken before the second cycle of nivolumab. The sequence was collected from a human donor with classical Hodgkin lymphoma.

CDR3 in DNA: TGTGCCAGCAGTTTACTACAGGGAGGAGATACGCAGTATTTT. This gives the protein CASSLLQGGDTQYF. The chain uses TRBV28 and TRBJ2-3, with D perhaps matching TRBD1 or TRBD2 (6 bases each). This CDR3 has 14 amino acids. Germline loops: CDR1 MDHEN, CDR2 SYDVKM. The V gene lost 2 bases and the J gene lost 5 bases, with 11 bases spanning the gap.